The sequence of this TCR beta chain was determined in a study of control samples from healthy donors and cancer patients. Here immunoSEQ multiplex PCR was the method, and the copy in TCRdb shows in-frame clones only, minus some. The sample holds 130,000 to 150,000 clones; roughly 90% are singletons and the top ten take roughly 10%. V was cut by 3 bases and J by 3 bases, with 9 bases left in between. Germline values: CDR1 LNHNV, CDR2 YYDKDF (reference sequence). The CDR3 is made up of 13 amino acids. Material for sequencing was blood. The source is a man in his thirties or forties in good health. The J gene is TRBJ2-7, the V gene TRBV15; D not certain. CDR3 residues: CATSRAENYEQYF. CDR3 bases: TGTGCCACCAGCAGGGCGGAGAACTACGAGCAGTACTTC.